This record covers a single T cell receptor beta chain. What it binds is unknown. Researchers barred patients who had uncontrolled infection, other autoimmune disease, pregnancy or lactation. Thyroid ultrasound, orbital computed tomography, clinical symptoms, and serum thyroxine and TRAb underpinned diagnoses. V was clipped by 4 bases and J by 7 bases, with 6 bases between them. Germline values: CDR1 SGHRS, CDR2 YFSETQ. The CDR3 extends over 12 amino acids. The data originate from a study of T cells in Graves' hyperthyroidism and ophthalmopathy. The CDR3 regions of TCR beta were amplified from RNA transcripts. Carried out on the TCR CDR3, a first-round RT-PCR used the HTBI primer set. TCRdb reprocessed the multiplex PCR reads with MiXCR, giving one entry per CDR3 protein. Of about 500,000 distinct CDR3 sequences detected, around 17% appear once; the ten largest clones hold about 20%. Broader study findings: Within blood appeared most thyroid clonotypes that had expanded above 0.001. Researchers report that a 13 V-J model separated ophthalmopathy from stable hyperthyroidism.

This TCR was sampled from a woman aged 18-29 years with Graves' hyperthyroidism. Sequenced: blood. The chain employs TRBV5-1 and TRBJ1-6, with D hard to call. The CDR3 region has the DNA TGCGCCAGCAGCACGACCAATTCACCCCTCCACTTT. Protein product: CASSTTNSPLHF. Combining the CDR3 with reference TRBV5-1 and TRBJ1-6 gives the whole variable domain KAGVTQTPRYLIKTRGQQVTLSCSPISGHRSVSWYQQTPGQGLQFLFEYFSETQRNKGNFPGRFSGRQFSNSRSEMNVSTLELGDSALYLCASSTTNSPLHFGNGTRLTVT.